This TCR beta chain was obtained from a study of human T cells and chemical hapten exposure. About the study: Patients, predominantly female, presented with alopecia areata, totalis or universalis.

This clonotype was seen a few times. V dropped 5 bases and J dropped 2 bases, with 6 bases sitting between them. Germline assignment: CDR1 ENHRY and CDR2 SYGVKD. This CDR3 has 12 amino acids. TCRdb itself ran the RACE reads through MiXCR, one entry per CDR3 protein. Among around 77,000 distinct CDR3 sequences listed, approximately 9.4% were seen once. Time point denoted: patch test 1, 2 weeks after DPC sensitization. Treatment reported: therapeutic diphenylcyclopropenone sensitization with weekly scalp DPC. The receptor comes from a woman aged 40 to 49 with alopecia areata. Some clones in this sample may be carry-over from other donors' samples. The chain couples TRBV10-3 to TRBJ1-1; D gene uncertain. The source was whole blood, collected in connection with sensitization to the hapten diphenylcyclopropenone (DPC). The CDR3 bases are TGTGCCATCAGTCATATTAACACTGAAGCTTTCTTT. Amino acids: CAISHINTEAFF.